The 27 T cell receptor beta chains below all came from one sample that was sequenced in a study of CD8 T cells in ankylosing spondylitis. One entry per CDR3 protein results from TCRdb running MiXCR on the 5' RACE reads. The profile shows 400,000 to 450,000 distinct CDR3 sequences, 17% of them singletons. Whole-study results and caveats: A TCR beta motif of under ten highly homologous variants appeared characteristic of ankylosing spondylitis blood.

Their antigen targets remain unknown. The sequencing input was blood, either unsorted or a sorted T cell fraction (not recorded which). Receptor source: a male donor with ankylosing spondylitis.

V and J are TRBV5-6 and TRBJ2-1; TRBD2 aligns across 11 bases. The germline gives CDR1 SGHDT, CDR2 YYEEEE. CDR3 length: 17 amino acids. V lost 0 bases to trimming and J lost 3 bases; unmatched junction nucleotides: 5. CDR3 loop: CASSLVSGRAFYNEQFF. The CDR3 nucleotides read TGTGCCAGCAGCTTGGTTAGCGGGAGGGCCTTCTACAATGAGCAGTTCTTC.

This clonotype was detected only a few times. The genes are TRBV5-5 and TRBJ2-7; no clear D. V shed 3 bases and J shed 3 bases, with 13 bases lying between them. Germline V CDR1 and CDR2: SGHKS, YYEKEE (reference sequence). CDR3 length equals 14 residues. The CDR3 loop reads CASSSPPNDYEQYF. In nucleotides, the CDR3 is TGTGCCAGCAGCTCGCCCCCGAACGACTACGAGCAGTACTTC.

CDR3 protein: CSARDPLVTKSYNEQFF. CDR3 in DNA: TGCAGTGCTAGAGATCCCCTGGTAACCAAATCCTACAATGAGCAGTTCTTC. This chain joins TRBV20-1 and TRBJ2-1; D is unclear. In germline, CDR1 is DFQATT, CDR2 SNEGSKA (reference sequence). CDR3 length: 17 amino acids. With 0 bases removed from V and 1 base from J, the gap between germline ends came to 16 bases.

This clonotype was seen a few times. The CDR3 sequence is CASTNGGIGSWNSPLHF. The CDR3 nucleotides read TGTGCCAGCACCAACGGGGGGATAGGGTCGTGGAATTCACCCCTCCACTTT. This rearrangement joins TRBV12-3 or TRBV12-4 to TRBJ1-6; a weak D match, TRBD1 (5 bases). Trimming took off 7 bases at V and 7 bases at J, with 23 bases between the two ends. This CDR3 has 17 amino acids.

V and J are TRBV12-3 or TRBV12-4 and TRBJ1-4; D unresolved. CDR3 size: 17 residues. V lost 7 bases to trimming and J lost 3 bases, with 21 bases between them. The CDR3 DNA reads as TGTGCCAGCACTCTCCAAGCGCGGGCAGTTCCTAATGAAAAACTGTTTTTT. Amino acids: CASTLQARAVPNEKLFF.

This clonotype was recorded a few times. The CDR3: CASSFWAATNEKLFF. For the CDR3, the DNA is TGTGCCAGCAGTTTTTGGGCAGCAACTAATGAAAAACTGTTTTTT. This rearrangement joins TRBV12-3 or TRBV12-4 to TRBJ1-4; no clear D gene. Trimming pared 3 bases from V and 0 bases from J, leaving 8 bases between. The CDR3 length is 15 residues.

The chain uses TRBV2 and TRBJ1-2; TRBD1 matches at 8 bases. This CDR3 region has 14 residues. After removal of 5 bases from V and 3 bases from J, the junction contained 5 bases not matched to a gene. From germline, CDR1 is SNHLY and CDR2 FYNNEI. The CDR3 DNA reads TGTGCCAGCAGTATAACACAGGGGGACTATGGCTACACCTTC. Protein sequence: CASSITQGDYGYTF.

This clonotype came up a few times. The CDR3 is CASSLVAPGEQYF. In DNA, the CDR3 is TGTGCCAGCAGCTTAGTGGCCCCTGGCGAGCAGTACTTC. J is TRBJ2-7 and V is TRBV7-2, with D unresolved. This CDR3 spans 13 amino acids. The germline gives CDR1 SGHTA, CDR2 FQGNSA. V shed 1 base and J shed 6 bases, with 10 bases lying between them.

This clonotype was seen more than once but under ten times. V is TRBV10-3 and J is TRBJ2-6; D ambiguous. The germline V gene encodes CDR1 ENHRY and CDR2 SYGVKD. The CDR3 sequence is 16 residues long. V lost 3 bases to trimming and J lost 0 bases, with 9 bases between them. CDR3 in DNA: TGTGCCATCAGTGAACTTCGGAACTCTGGGGCCAACGTCCTGACTTTC. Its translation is CAISELRNSGANVLTF.

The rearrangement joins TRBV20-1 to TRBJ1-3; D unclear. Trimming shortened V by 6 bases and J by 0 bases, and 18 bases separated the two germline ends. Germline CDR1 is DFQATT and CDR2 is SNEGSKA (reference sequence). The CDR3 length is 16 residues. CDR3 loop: CSAQGPHPFSGNTIYF. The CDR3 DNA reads TGCAGTGCCCAAGGTCCCCATCCTTTCTCTGGAAACACCATATATTTT.

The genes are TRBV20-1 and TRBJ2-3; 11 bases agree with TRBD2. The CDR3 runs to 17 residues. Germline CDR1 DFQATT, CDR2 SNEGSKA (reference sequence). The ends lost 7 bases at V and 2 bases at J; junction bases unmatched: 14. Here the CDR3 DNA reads TGCAGTGTCACTACTCTACCGGGACTAGCGGACACAGATACGCAGTATTTT. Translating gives CSVTTLPGLADTDTQYF.

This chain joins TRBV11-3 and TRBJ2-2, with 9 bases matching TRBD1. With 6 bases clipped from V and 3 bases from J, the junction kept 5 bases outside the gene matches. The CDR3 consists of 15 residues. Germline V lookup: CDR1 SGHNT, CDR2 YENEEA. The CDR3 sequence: CASSFTGGYTGELFF. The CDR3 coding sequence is TGTGCCAGCAGTTTTACAGGGGGCTACACCGGGGAGCTGTTTTTT. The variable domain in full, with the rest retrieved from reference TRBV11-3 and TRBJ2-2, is EAGVVQSPRYKIIEKKQPVAFWCNPISGHNTLYWYLQNLGQGPELLIRYENEEAVDDSQLPKDRFSAERLKGVDSTLKIQPAELGDSAVYLCASSFTGGYTGELFFGEGSRLTVL.

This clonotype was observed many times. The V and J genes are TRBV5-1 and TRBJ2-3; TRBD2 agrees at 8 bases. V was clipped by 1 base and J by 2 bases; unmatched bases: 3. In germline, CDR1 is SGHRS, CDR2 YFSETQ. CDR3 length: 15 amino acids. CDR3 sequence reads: CASSLSGGSTDTQYF. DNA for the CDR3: TGCGCCAGCAGCTTGAGCGGGGGTTCCACAGATACGCAGTATTTT.

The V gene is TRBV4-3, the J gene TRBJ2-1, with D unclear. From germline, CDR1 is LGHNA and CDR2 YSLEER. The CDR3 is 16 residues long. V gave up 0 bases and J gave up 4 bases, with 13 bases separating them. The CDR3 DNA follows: TGCGCCAGCAGCCAAGAACGACTGAATCCTTACAATGAGCAGTTCTTC. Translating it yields CASSQERLNPYNEQFF.

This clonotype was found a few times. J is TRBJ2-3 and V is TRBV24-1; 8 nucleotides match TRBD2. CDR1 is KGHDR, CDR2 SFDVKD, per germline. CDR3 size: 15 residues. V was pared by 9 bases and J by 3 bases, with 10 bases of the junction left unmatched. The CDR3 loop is CATGPGGAGTDTQYF. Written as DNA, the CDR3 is TGTGCCACCGGGCCGGGAGGGGCCGGGACAGATACGCAGTATTTT.

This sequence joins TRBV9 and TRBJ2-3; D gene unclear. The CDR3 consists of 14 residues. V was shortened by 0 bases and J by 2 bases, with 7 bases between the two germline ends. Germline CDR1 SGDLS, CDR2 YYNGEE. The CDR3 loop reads CASSVGQATDTQYF. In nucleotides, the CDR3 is TGTGCCAGCAGCGTAGGGCAGGCCACAGATACGCAGTATTTT.

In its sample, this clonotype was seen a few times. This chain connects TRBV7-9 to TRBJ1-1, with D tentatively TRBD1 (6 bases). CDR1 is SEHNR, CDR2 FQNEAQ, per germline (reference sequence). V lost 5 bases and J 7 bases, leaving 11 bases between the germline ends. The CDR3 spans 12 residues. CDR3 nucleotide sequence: TGTGCCAGCAGCCTCGGACAGAGTGAAGCTTTCTTT. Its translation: CASSLGQSEAFF. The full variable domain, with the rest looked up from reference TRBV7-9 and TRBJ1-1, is DTGVSQNPRHKITKRGQNVTFRCDPISEHNRLYWYRQTLGQGPEFLTYFQNEAQLEKSRLLSDRFSAERPKGSFSTLEIQRTEQGDSAMYLCASSLGQSEAFFGQGTRLTVV.

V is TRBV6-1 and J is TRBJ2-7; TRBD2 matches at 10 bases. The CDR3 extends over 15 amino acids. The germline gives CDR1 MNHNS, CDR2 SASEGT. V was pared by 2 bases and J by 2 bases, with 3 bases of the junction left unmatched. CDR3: CASSETSGTAYEQYF. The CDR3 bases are TGTGCCAGCAGTGAAACTAGCGGGACCGCCTACGAGCAGTACTTC.

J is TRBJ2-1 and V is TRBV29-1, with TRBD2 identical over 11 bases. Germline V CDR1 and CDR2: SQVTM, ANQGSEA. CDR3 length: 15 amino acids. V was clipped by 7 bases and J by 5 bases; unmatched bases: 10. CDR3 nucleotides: TGCAGCGCTGCCCGGACTAGCGGGCCCAACAATGAGCAGTTCTTC. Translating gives CSAARTSGPNNEQFF.

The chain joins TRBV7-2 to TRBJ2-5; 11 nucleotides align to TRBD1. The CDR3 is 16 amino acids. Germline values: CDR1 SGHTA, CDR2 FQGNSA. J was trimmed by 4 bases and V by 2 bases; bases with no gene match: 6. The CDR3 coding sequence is TGTGCCAGCAGCTTATTAGGGACAGGGGGACGAGAGACCCAGTACTTC. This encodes CASSLLGTGGRETQYF.

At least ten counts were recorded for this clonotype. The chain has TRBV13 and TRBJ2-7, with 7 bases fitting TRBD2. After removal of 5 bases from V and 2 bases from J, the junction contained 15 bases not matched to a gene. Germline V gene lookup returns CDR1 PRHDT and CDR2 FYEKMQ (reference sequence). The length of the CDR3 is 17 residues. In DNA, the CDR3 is TGTGCCAGCAGCCCCCCCGGGTCGCGGGGGTCCCCCTACGAGCAGTACTTC. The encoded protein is CASSPPGSRGSPYEQYF.

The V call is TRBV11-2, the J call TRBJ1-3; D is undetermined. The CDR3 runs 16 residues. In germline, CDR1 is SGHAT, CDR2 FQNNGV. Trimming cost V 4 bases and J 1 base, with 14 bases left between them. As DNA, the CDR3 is TGTGCCAGCAGCTCCTCTGATACAAGTTCTGGAAACACCATATATTTT. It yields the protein CASSSSDTSSGNTIYF.

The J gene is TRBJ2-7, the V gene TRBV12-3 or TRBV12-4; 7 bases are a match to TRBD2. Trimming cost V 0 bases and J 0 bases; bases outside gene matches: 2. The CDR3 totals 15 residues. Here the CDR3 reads CASSLAGGTSYEQYF. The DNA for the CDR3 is TGTGCCAGCAGTTTAGCGGGAGGGACCTCCTACGAGCAGTACTTC.

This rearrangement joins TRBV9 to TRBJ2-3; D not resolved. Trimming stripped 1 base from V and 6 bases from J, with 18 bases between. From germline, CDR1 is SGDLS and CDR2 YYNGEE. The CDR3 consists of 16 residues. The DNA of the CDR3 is TGTGCCAGCAGCGTACTTGGCGGCGCCCTCACCGATACGCAGTATTTT. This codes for CASSVLGGALTDTQYF. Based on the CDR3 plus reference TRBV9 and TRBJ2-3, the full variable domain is DSGVTQTPKHLITATGQRVTLRCSPRSGDLSVYWYQQSLDQGLQFLIQYYNGEERAKGNILERFSAQQFPDLHSELNLSSLELGDSALYFCASSVLGGALTDTQYFGPGTRLTVL.

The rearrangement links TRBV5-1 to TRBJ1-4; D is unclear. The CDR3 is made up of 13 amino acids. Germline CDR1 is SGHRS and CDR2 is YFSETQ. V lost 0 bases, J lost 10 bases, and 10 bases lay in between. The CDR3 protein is CASSLVGSGKLFF. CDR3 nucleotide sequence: TGCGCCAGCAGCTTGGTTGGTAGTGGAAAACTGTTTTTT. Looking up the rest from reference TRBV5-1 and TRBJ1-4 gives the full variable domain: KAGVTQTPRYLIKTRGQQVTLSCSPISGHRSVSWYQQTPGQGLQFLFEYFSETQRNKGNFPGRFSGRQFSNSRSEMNVSTLELGDSALYLCASSLVGSGKLFFGSGTQLSVL.

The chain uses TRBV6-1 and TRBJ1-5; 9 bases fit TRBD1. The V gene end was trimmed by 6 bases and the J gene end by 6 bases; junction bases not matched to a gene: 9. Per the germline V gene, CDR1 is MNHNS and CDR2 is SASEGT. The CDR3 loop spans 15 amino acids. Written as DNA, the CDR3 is TGTGCCAGCAGCCAGGGACAGGGAGGACGTCAGCCCCAGCATTTT. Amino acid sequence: CASSQGQGGRQPQHF.

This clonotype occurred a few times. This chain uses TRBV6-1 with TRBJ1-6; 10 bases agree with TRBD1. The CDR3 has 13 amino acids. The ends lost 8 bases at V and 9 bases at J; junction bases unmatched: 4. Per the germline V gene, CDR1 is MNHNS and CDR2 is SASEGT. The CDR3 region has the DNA TGTGCCAGCCTAGGGGACAGGGGTTCACCCCTCCACTTT. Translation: CASLGDRGSPLHF.